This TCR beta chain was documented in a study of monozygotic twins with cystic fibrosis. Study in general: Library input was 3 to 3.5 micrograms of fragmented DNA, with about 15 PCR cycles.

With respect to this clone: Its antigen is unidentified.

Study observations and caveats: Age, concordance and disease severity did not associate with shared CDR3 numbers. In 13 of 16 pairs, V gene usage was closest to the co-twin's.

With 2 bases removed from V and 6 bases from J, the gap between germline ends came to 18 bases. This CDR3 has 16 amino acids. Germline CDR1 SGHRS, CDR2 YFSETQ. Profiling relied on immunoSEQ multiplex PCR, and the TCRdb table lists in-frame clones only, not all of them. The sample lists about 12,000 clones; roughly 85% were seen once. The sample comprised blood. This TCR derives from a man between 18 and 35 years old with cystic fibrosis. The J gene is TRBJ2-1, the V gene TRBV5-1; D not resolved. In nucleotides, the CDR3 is TGCGCCAGCAGCTTCAGCGCCGGCCCCAGATTCAATGAGCAGTTCTTC. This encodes CASSFSAGPRFNEQFF. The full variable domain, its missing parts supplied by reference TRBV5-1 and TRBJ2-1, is KAGVTQTPRYLIKTRGQQVTLSCSPISGHRSVSWYQQTPGQGLQFLFEYFSETQRNKGNFPGRFSGRQFSNSRSEMNVSTLELGDSALYLCASSFSAGPRFNEQFFGPGTRLTVL.